Below, 5 T cell receptor beta chains from the same sample are listed, as sequenced in a study of vaccination and CD4 T cells after COVID-19. Oncomine TCR Beta short-read sequencing was applied to DNA from cultured CD4+ T cells. One entry per CDR3 protein results from TCRdb running MiXCR on the PCR reads. In the table there are roughly 13,000 distinct CDR3 sequences, about 33% of which are singletons. Stated treatment: roughly 10-day PBMC culture with coronavirus spike peptide pools or control peptides (ViraFEST assay). Antigens of these TCRs are unknown. The input for sequencing was CD4+ T cells from blood, cultured in vitro, taken after SARS-CoV-2 vaccination. These receptor sequences come from a human donor who had recovered from COVID-19.

This clonotype has just a few counts. V is TRBV18 and J is TRBJ2-7, with TRBD1 identical over 9 bases. V lost 3 bases and J lost 7; bases outside the gene matches: 10. CDR1 and CDR2 (germline): KGHSH, LQKENI. The CDR3 length is 15 residues. The CDR3 reads CASSPYRDRVGEQYF. In DNA, the CDR3 is TGTGCCAGCTCACCCTACCGGGACAGGGTAGGGGAGCAGTACTTC.

V gene TRBV5-1 combines with J gene TRBJ2-3; the D is unclear. The CDR3 contains 11 residues. Looked up from germline, CDR1 is SGHRS and CDR2 is YFSETQ. Between the trimmed V and J ends, which lost 6 bases and 7 bases, there was a span of 9 bases. The CDR3 nucleotides read TGCGCCAGCACTGGAGTGAATACGCAGTATTTT. It specifies CASTGVNTQYF.

This clonotype appeared a few times. The chain joins TRBV7-2 to TRBJ2-1, with a tentative D call TRBD2 (6 bases). The V gene's germline CDR1 is SGHTA and CDR2 FQGNSA. The CDR3 extends over 14 amino acids. V was clipped by 5 bases and J by 3 bases, with 11 bases between them. CDR3 in amino acids: CASSTSSFYNEQFF. The DNA for the CDR3 is TGTGCCAGCAGCACTAGCAGTTTCTACAATGAGCAGTTCTTC.

This chain connects TRBV6-2 or TRBV6-3 to TRBJ2-1; D uncertain. From germline, CDR1 is MNHEY and CDR2 SVGEGT. V lost 6 bases to trimming and J lost 3 bases, with 15 bases between them. This CDR3 has 15 amino acids. The DNA for the CDR3 is TGTGCCAGCAGGATGGACCCGCGGAACTACAATGAGCAGTTCTTC. Amino acid sequence: CASRMDPRNYNEQFF.

The chain combines TRBV18 with TRBJ1-2, with TRBD1 matching 7 bases. Germline CDR1 KGHSH, CDR2 LQKENI. This CDR3 has 14 amino acids. Losses at the gene ends were 8 bases for V and 3 bases for J; bases not matched to a gene: 9. This CDR3 is CASTADRDDYGYTF. The CDR3 DNA is TGTGCCAGCACGGCCGACAGGGATGACTATGGCTACACCTTC.